Shown below are 11 T cell receptor beta chains from a single sample sequenced in a study of CD8 T cells in ankylosing spondylitis. A single record per CDR3 protein comes from TCRdb applying MiXCR to the 5' RACE reads. This table has roughly 250,000 distinct CDR3 sequences, about 9.1% appearing once. What was sequenced was blood, either unsorted or a sorted T cell fraction (not recorded which). The receptors come from a male donor with ankylosing spondylitis or in good health (not recorded which).

In regard to this clonotype: No conserved phenylalanine or tryptophan ends this CDR3, so it is likely a read error. The rearrangement uses TRBV6-1 and TRBJ2-1, with 8 bases fitting TRBD2. This CDR3 contains 16 residues. CDR1 is MNHNS and CDR2 is SASEGT in the germline V gene. V trimming: 6 bases; J trimming: 8 bases; junction bases outside the gene matches: 15. CDR3 nucleotides: TGTGCCAGCAGCCCCGTAGGGACTAGTATAGTTCATGAGCAGTTCCTC. Translated: CASSPVGTSIVHEQFL.

CDR3 protein: CASSTRQGAGEQYF. The DNA for the CDR3 is TGTGCCAGCAGCACCCGACAGGGGGCTGGCGAGCAGTACTTC. This chain links TRBV12-3 or TRBV12-4 with TRBJ2-7, with TRBD1 matching 10 bases. This CDR3 region has 14 residues. V lost 6 bases, J lost 6 bases, and 8 bases stayed unmatched.

The chain couples TRBV4-3 to TRBJ2-7; D is ambiguous. The ends were cut back, 1 base at V and 5 bases at J, with 9 bases in the middle. CDR3 length equals 13 residues. Germline assignment: CDR1 LGHNA and CDR2 YSLEER. Here the CDR3 reads CASSQARSHEQYF. The CDR3 DNA follows: TGCGCCAGCAGCCAAGCTAGAAGCCACGAGCAGTACTTC.

There are many counts of this clonotype. The chain links TRBV5-5 to TRBJ2-3; no clear D. The V and J ends lost 0 bases and 5 bases respectively, with 4 bases between them. The CDR3 runs to 12 residues. Germline assignment: CDR1 SGHKS and CDR2 YYEKEE (reference sequence). CDR3 nucleotides: TGTGCCAGCAGCTTGGCGATAGATACGCAGTATTTT. This codes for CASSLAIDTQYF.

This clonotype showed up many times. CDR3 nucleotides: TGTGCCAGCAGCTTACATTCGTCGGCATCCCCTCATGAGCAGTTCTTC. Its translation: CASSLHSSASPHEQFF. This chain connects TRBV7-2 to TRBJ2-1; D gene unclear. The germline gives CDR1 SGHTA, CDR2 FQGNSA. V dropped 2 bases and J dropped 8 bases, with 19 bases sitting between them. The CDR3 contains 16 residues.

This clonotype was picked up many times. The chain combines TRBV12-3 or TRBV12-4 with TRBJ2-1; TRBD2 matches 12 bases. With V trimmed by 5 bases and J by 7 bases, 6 bases remained unmatched. This CDR3 region has 15 residues. The CDR3 nucleotides read TGTGCCAGCAGTCCGACTAGCGGGAGTAGGAATGAGCAGTTCTTC. This sequence encodes CASSPTSGSRNEQFF.

This clonotype was recorded at least ten times. The J gene is TRBJ1-4, the V gene TRBV20-1; weak D call: TRBD1 (5 bases). Germline values: CDR1 DFQATT, CDR2 SNEGSKA (reference sequence). Trimming removed 5 bases at V and 0 bases at J, with 10 bases between. The CDR3 spans 14 residues. The CDR3 protein is CSAHGAATNEKLFF. DNA for the CDR3: TGCAGTGCTCACGGGGCGGCAACTAATGAAAAACTGTTTTTT.

This clonotype has at least ten counts. The chain has TRBV12-3 or TRBV12-4 and TRBJ2-1; 9 bases line up with TRBD2. CDR3 length equals 16 residues. J was trimmed by 0 bases and V by 4 bases; bases with no gene match: 4. The CDR3: CASSSLSGSSYNEQFF. DNA for the CDR3: TGTGCCAGCAGTTCCCTTAGCGGGAGCTCCTACAATGAGCAGTTCTTC.

The CDR3 sequence is CASSLPPMGKTEAFF. CDR3 nucleotide sequence: TGTGCCAGCAGCTTACCCCCGATGGGGAAGACTGAAGCTTTCTTT. V usage is TRBV7-2 and J usage is TRBJ1-1, with no clear D. Germline loops: CDR1 SGHTA, CDR2 FQGNSA. The ends were cut back, 2 bases at V and 5 bases at J, with 15 bases in the middle. The CDR3 consists of 15 residues.

This clonotype was seen at least ten times. The rearrangement links TRBV12-3 or TRBV12-4 to TRBJ2-6; D gene ambiguous. The CDR3 sequence is 14 residues long. V gave up 3 bases and J gave up 4 bases, with 7 bases separating them. The chain's CDR3 is CASSFNMGANVLTF. The CDR3 nucleotides are TGTGCCAGCAGTTTCAATATGGGGGCCAACGTCCTGACTTTC.

In its sample, this clonotype was seen many times. This chain joins TRBV19 and TRBJ1-4, with D possibly TRBD1 on 5 matching bases. In germline, CDR1 is LNHDA, CDR2 SQIVND (reference sequence). This CDR3 is 15 amino acids long. V gave up 3 bases and J gave up 4 bases, with 12 bases separating them. The CDR3: CASSIQGQYNEKLFF. CDR3 nucleotide sequence: TGTGCCAGTAGTATCCAGGGCCAGTATAATGAAAAACTGTTTTTT.